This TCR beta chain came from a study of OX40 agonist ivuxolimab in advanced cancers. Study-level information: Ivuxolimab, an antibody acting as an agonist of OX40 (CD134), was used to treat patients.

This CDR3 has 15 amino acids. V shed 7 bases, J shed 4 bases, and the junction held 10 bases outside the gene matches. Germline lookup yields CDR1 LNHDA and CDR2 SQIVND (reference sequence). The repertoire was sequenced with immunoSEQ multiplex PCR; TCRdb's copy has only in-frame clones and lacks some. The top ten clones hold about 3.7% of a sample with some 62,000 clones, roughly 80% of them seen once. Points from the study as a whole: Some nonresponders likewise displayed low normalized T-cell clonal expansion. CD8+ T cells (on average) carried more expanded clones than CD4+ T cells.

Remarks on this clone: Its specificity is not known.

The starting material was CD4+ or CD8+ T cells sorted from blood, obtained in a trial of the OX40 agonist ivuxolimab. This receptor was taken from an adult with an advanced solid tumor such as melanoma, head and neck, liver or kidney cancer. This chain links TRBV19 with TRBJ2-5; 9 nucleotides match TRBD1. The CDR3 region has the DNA TGTGCCAGTACCTCCGGGACAGGGTTTGCAGAGACCCAGTACTTC. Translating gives CASTSGTGFAETQYF.